This TCR beta chain was captured in a study of CD8 T cells in Susac syndrome. After extraction with the RNeasy kit, about 0.45 to 1 ug of the RNA was reverse transcribed using random hexamers. TCRdb fed the immunoSEQ multiplex PCR reads into MiXCR, producing one record per CDR3 protein. This sample yields about 85,000 distinct CDR3 sequences, of which around 94% are seen a single time; 0.26% belongs to the top ten. This CDR3 comprises 14 residues. This chain links TRBV21-1 with TRBJ1-2; the listed D gene, TRBD1, was not tested against the DNA. TRBV21-1 is an annotated pseudogene. The sequenced sample was CD8+ T cells from PBMCs. The sequence came from a human donor in good health. The CDR3 protein is CASSGGQDNYGYTF. CDR3 nucleotide sequence: TGTGCCAGCAGCGGGGGACAGGACAACTATGGCTACACCTTC.